The table lists the clone carrying this T cell receptor beta chain with many counts. Antigen specificity is unknown. TCRdb fed the 5' RACE reads into MiXCR, producing one record per CDR3 protein. Of roughly 190,000 distinct CDR3 sequences in the sample, about 17% were seen once. This sample is part of a study of T-cell memory formation after mild COVID-19. Germline V gives CDR1 LGHNA, CDR2 YSLEER. The CDR3 runs 14 residues. Trimming cost V 1 base and J 5 bases, with 12 bases left between them. Points from the study as a whole: Contracting CD4+ clones sat mainly in CM and EM; CD8+ in EMRA. Clones that got smaller from day 15 to 85 had even CD4/CD8, while clones growing later tipped toward CD4+.

Sequences were obtained from PBMCs or a T cell subset sorted from them (not recorded which). The receptor comes from an adult woman who had mild COVID-19 (a few samples of this study predate the infection). Cell type and time point are not known. The rearrangement links TRBV4-3 to TRBJ2-7; D uncertain. The CDR3 bases are TGCGCCAGCAGCCAAGGGGGTGGAGCTGACGAGCAGTACTTC. Its protein is CASSQGGGADEQYF.